This T cell receptor beta chain was identified during a study of blood T cell repertoires in COVID-19. Per the authors' pipeline: Estimation of nucleated cell counts relied on the amplification of reference gene primers. TCRdb keeps only in-frame clones here, not all; method: immunoSEQ multiplex PCR. That table supplies the V and J calls and clone size; D and trimming were determined from the DNA. The sample holds some 170,000 clones, more than 75% seen once. CDR3 length equals 15 residues. J lost 7 bases, V lost 5 bases, and 8 bases had no gene match. CDR1 is SGHTA, CDR2 FQGNSA, per germline. This sequence was found in a woman aged 45-65 years with active or convalescent COVID-19. V gene TRBV7-2 combines with J gene TRBJ1-4, with TRBD1 matching over 9 bases. Sequencing was performed on peripheral blood. CDR3 protein: CASSTRTGEGEKLFF. DNA for the CDR3: TGTGCCAGCAGCACAAGGACAGGGGAGGGTGAAAAACTGTTTTTT.